A selection of T cell receptor beta chains follows, all from one sample in a study of metastatic and nonmetastatic thyroid tumors. TCRdb re-clonotyped the PCR reads through MiXCR. The profile shows some 10,000 clones, around a quarter of them singletons. The sample was tumor tissue. The receptors come from a female donor with papillary thyroid cancer or a benign thyroid nodule (not recorded which). Some clones in this sample may be carry-over from other donors' samples. CDR3s include the opening cysteine and the closing phenylalanine or tryptophan. The D gene is left open where the match is weak. Clone sizes are given selectively: once, few, many, or a class where the clone is expanded.

DNA: TGCGCCAGCAGCGGACAGGGTGGCGTCACTGAAGCTTTCTTT
CDR3: CASSGQGGVTEAFF
size: -
D: TRBD1
J: TRBJ1-1
V: TRBV5-1

DNA: TGTGCCAGTCGGGGACAGGGTCGAAACACCATATATTTT
CDR3: CASRGQGRNTIYF
size: -
D: TRBD1
J: TRBJ1-3
V: TRBV3-1

DNA: TGTGCCAGCAGTGAATGGGGGGGTATTAGCGGGGAGCTGTTTTTT
CDR3: CASSEWGGISGELFF
size: -
D: TRBD2
J: TRBJ2-2
V: TRBV6-1

DNA: TGTGCCAGCAGCCTAGGACAGGGGATACAGTACTTC
CDR3: CASSLGQGIQYF
size: -
D: TRBD1
J: TRBJ2-7
V: TRBV3-1

DNA: TGCAGTGCAAACAGGGGGTCCAATGAGCAGTTCTTC
CDR3: CSANRGSNEQFF
size: -
D: TRBD1
J: TRBJ2-1
V: TRBV20-1

DNA: TGTGCCTGGAGTGTTCGGGGCGGGAGAGCCACTGAGAAGTTCTTC
CDR3: CAWSVRGGRATEKFF
size: once
D: TRBD2
J: TRBJ2-1
V: TRBV30

DNA: TGTGCCAGTAGTATTGCGTCATACTCCTACGAGCAGTACTTC
CDR3: CASSIASYSYEQYF
size: medium-sized
D: -
J: TRBJ2-7
V: TRBV19

DNA: TGTGCTAGTGCTCCCTCAGGGGGCGGGAACACTGAAGCTTTCTTT
CDR3: CASAPSGGGNTEAFF
size: medium-sized
D: TRBD1
J: TRBJ1-1
V: TRBV12-5

DNA: TGCAGTGCTTTTAAGTTCAATGAGCAGTTCTTC
CDR3: CSAFKFNEQFF
size: -
D: -
J: TRBJ2-1
V: TRBV20-1

DNA: TGTGCCAGCAGTTACTACGGGGAAGCTTTCTTT
CDR3: CASSYYGEAFF
size: -
D: -
J: TRBJ1-1
V: TRBV6-4

DNA: TGCGCCAGCAGTCCAAAGACGGTCACCGGGGAGCTGTTTTTT
CDR3: CASSPKTVTGELFF
size: medium-sized
D: -
J: TRBJ2-2
V: TRBV5-1

DNA: TGCGCCAGCAGAGGAGGGACAGTAAACTATGGCTACACCTTC
CDR3: CASRGGTVNYGYTF
size: medium-sized
D: TRBD1
J: TRBJ1-2
V: TRBV5-1

DNA: TGTGCCAGCAGTGAAACAGGGGTCCAATTCTACGAGCAGTACTTC
CDR3: CASSETGVQFYEQYF
size: -
D: TRBD1
J: TRBJ2-7
V: TRBV6-1

DNA: TGTGCCAGCAGTGACAAGACTAGCGGGATGGGACCCGGGGAGCTGTTTTTT
CDR3: CASSDKTSGMGPGELFF
size: few
D: TRBD2
J: TRBJ2-2
V: TRBV6-4

DNA: TGTGCCAGCAGTGCGGAGGGATGGGAAAAACTGTTTTTT
CDR3: CASSAEGWEKLFF
size: -
D: -
J: TRBJ1-4
V: TRBV2

DNA: TGTGCCAGTAAACAGGCGACTAATTCACCCCTCCACTTT
CDR3: CASKQATNSPLHF
size: -
D: -
J: TRBJ1-6
V: TRBV5-6

DNA: TGTGCCAGCAGTTTATTACTAGCGGGGAACACCGGGGAGCTGTTTTTT
CDR3: CASSLLLAGNTGELFF
size: -
D: TRBD2
J: TRBJ2-2
V: TRBV28

DNA: TGTGCCAGCAGTTTTTACAGGGGGTTCATGAACACTGAAGCTTTCTTT
CDR3: CASSFYRGFMNTEAFF
size: medium-sized
D: TRBD1
J: TRBJ1-1
V: TRBV12-3/TRBV12-4

DNA: TGCGCCAGCATAGGGGTGGAAACCCAGTACTTC
CDR3: CASIGVETQYF
size: medium-sized
D: -
J: TRBJ2-5
V: TRBV10-1

DNA: TGTGCCAGCAGCTTATCAGGGAGCTCTGGAAACACCATATATTTT
CDR3: CASSLSGSSGNTIYF
size: -
D: -
J: TRBJ1-3
V: TRBV7-2

DNA: TGTGCCAGTGCGGGACGGAACTATGGCTACACCTTC
CDR3: CASAGRNYGYTF
size: medium-sized
D: -
J: TRBJ1-2
V: TRBV2

DNA: TGTGCCAGCAGTTCTTGGTTCGCGAACACCGGGGAGCTGTTTTTT
CDR3: CASSSWFANTGELFF
size: few
D: -
J: TRBJ2-2
V: TRBV6-5

DNA: TGTGCCAGCAGTTGGGGACCCCTAGGGACGGGGTACGAGCAGTACTTC
CDR3: CASSWGPLGTGYEQYF
size: few
D: -
J: TRBJ2-7
V: TRBV6-1

DNA: TGTGCCAGCAGCTTAAGGGCCTCCCTAGCGGGAGGGTACACAGATACGCAGTATTTT
CDR3: CASSLRASLAGGYTDTQYF
size: -
D: TRBD2
J: TRBJ2-3
V: TRBV7-3

DNA: TGTGCCAGCAGCTTAAGGCTAGCGAGCCCCGGAGAGCAGTTCTTC
CDR3: CASSLRLASPGEQFF
size: medium-sized
D: -
J: TRBJ2-1
V: TRBV11-2

DNA: TGTGCCAGTAGTATAGCTTGGGCTGGACCCCAGGGCTATGGCTACACCTTC
CDR3: CASSIAWAGPQGYGYTF
size: few
D: -
J: TRBJ1-2
V: TRBV19

DNA: TGTGCCAGCAGTGAAAATACAGGGAAAACAGATACGCAGTATTTT
CDR3: CASSENTGKTDTQYF
size: many
D: -
J: TRBJ2-3
V: TRBV2

DNA: TGCGCCAGCAGCAAACAGGCCGCTGCCACTGAAGCTTTCTTT
CDR3: CASSKQAAATEAFF
size: -
D: -
J: TRBJ1-1
V: TRBV5-1

DNA: TGTGCCAGCAGCCTCGACAGGGACGGGACAGATACGCAGTATTTT
CDR3: CASSLDRDGTDTQYF
size: -
D: TRBD1
J: TRBJ2-3
V: TRBV6-2/TRBV6-3

DNA: TGCGCCAGCAGCTTGGGGGGAGGGGATAGCAATCAGCCCCAGCATTTT
CDR3: CASSLGGGDSNQPQHF
size: -
D: -
J: TRBJ1-5
V: TRBV5-1